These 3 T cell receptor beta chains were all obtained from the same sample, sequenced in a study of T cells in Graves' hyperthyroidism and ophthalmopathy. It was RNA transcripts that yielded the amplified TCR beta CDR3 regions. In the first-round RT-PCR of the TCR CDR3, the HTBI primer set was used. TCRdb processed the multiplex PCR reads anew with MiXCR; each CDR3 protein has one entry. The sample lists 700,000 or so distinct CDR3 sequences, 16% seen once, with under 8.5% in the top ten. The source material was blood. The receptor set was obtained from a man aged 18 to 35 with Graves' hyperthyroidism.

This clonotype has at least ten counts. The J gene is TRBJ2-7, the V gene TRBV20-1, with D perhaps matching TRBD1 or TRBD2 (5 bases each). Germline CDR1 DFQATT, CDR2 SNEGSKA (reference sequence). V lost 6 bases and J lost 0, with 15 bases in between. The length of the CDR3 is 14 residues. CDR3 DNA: TGCAGTGCATGGGGGTCCTTGAGCTCCTACGAGCAGTACTTC. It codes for CSAWGSLSSYEQYF.

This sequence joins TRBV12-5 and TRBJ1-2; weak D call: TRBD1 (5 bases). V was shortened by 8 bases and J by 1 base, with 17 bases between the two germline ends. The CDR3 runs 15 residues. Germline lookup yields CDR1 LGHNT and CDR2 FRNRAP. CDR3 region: CASSLFSRVNYGYTF. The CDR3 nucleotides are TGTGCTAGTAGCCTCTTTTCCAGGGTTAACTATGGCTACACCTTC.

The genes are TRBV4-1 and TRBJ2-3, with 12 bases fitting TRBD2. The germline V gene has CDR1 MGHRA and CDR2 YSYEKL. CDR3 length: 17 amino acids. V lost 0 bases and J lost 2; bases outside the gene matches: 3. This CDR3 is CASSQDTSGGTTDTQYF. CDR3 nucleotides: TGCGCCAGCAGCCAAGATACTAGCGGGGGGACCACAGATACGCAGTATTTT.